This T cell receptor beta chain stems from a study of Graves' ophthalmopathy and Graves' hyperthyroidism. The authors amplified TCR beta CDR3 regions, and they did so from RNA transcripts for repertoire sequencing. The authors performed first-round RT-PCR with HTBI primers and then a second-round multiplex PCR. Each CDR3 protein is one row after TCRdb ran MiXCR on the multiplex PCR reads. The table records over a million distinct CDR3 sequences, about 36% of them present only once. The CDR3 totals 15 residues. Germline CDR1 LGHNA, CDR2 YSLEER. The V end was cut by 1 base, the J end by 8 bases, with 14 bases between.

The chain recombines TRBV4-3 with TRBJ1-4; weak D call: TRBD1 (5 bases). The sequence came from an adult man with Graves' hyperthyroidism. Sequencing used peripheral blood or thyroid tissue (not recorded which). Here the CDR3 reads CASSQGMGRVEKLFF. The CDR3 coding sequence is TGCGCCAGCAGCCAAGGTATGGGACGTGTCGAAAAACTGTTTTTT.